One and the same sample provided the 3 T cell receptor beta chains below, sequenced in a study of T cells after yellow fever vaccination. TCRdb re-derived calls from the 5' RACE reads in MiXCR, one entry per CDR3 protein. The sample has about 300,000 distinct CDR3 sequences, 8.5% to 10% seen once; the top ten hold about 3%. The sample consisted of CD4+ T cells sorted from PBMCs, taken 5 days after the yellow fever booster vaccination. These receptors were collected from a man aged 18 to 30 who received the YFV17D yellow fever vaccine.

This clonotype showed up just a few times. The chain links TRBV14 to TRBJ2-3; 9 positions agree with TRBD1. CDR3 size: 17 residues. CDR1 and CDR2 (germline): SGHDN, FVKESK. J was trimmed by 6 bases and V by 4 bases; bases with no gene match: 14. The CDR3: CASSLDSGTGKRDTQYF. The CDR3 DNA reads TGTGCCAGCAGCCTAGATTCCGGGACAGGGAAAAGGGATACGCAGTATTTT.

In this sample, this clonotype turned up a few times. The chain recombines TRBV18 with TRBJ2-3; D gene unclear. The germline CDR1 and CDR2 sequences are KGHSH and LQKENI. CDR3 length: 16 residues. Trimming left V 3 bases short and J 6 bases short, with 19 bases between. CDR3 DNA: TGTGCCAGCTCACCTGGCTCTCTGGCGCGTGGCGATACGCAGTATTTT. Translating gives CASSPGSLARGDTQYF.

This chain uses TRBV20-1 with TRBJ1-5, with D tentatively TRBD1 (5 bases). The CDR3 spans 16 residues. The germline gives CDR1 DFQATT, CDR2 SNEGSKA (reference sequence). With 4 bases removed from V and 4 bases from J, the gap between germline ends came to 20 bases. CDR3 residues: CSAIIGGAGGNQPQHF. In DNA, the CDR3 is TGCAGTGCTATAATCGGTGGGGCGGGGGGTAATCAGCCCCAGCATTTT.